The clone carrying this T cell receptor (beta chain) was counted between two and nine times. Sequencing was performed with immunoSEQ multiplex PCR; in TCRdb, only in-frame clones are kept and a portion is missing. Seen here are 95,000 to 100,000 clones, more than 75% observed once, and the top ten hold roughly 10%. The data belong to a study of T cell responses to AZD1222 COVID-19 vaccine. The CDR3 consists of 12 residues. CDR1 MNHEY and CDR2 SVGAGI come from the germline V gene. With 6 bases removed from V and 6 bases from J, the gap between germline ends came to 8 bases. This TCR was sampled from an adult who received the AZD1222 COVID-19 vaccine. Sequencing was performed on peripheral blood, taken 28 days after the second AZD1222 dose. The chain uses TRBV6-5 and TRBJ2-2; tentatively, D is TRBD1 (5 bases). CDR3: CASRTVAGELFF. The CDR3 nucleotides read TGTGCCAGCAGGACAGTCGCCGGGGAGCTGTTTTTT.